These 26 T cell receptor beta chains came from one sample sequenced in a study of T cell changes during pregnancy in multiple sclerosis. The data were produced by immunoSEQ multiplex PCR, yet TCRdb's version contains in-frame clones alone and is incomplete. The sample yields about 60,000 clones, 90% to 95% seen once. The sequences come from peripheral blood, collected in the first trimester of pregnancy. The receptors derive from a female donor with multiple sclerosis, enrolled in a pregnancy study.

The chain employs TRBV18 and TRBJ1-2, with 8 nucleotides matching TRBD1. The CDR3 has 15 amino acids. V lost 4 bases and J lost 11; bases outside the gene matches: 15. Germline CDR1 KGHSH, CDR2 LQKENI. CDR3 sequence reads: CASSLSLDRGRGYTF. Here the CDR3 DNA reads TGTGCCAGCTCACTCTCACTCGACAGGGGAAGAGGTTACACCTTC. The whole variable domain, remainder taken from reference TRBV18 and TRBJ1-2, is NAGVMQNPRHLVRRRGQEARLRCSPMKGHSHVYWYRQLPEEGLKFMVYLQKENIIDESGMPKERFSAEFPKEGPSILRIQQVVRGDSAAYFCASSLSLDRGRGYTFGSGTRLTVV.

V is TRBV6-5 and J is TRBJ1-1, with D uncertain. V lost 10 bases and J lost 6, with 21 bases in between. Per germline, CDR1 MNHEY and CDR2 SVGAGI. This CDR3 has 14 residues. The CDR3 sequence is CATRATSKFAEAFF. CDR3 in DNA: TGTGCCACCCGCGCAACCTCGAAGTTTGCTGAAGCTTTCTTT.

The chain is built from TRBV7-2 and TRBJ2-5; 9 positions agree with TRBD2. The CDR3 is made up of 15 amino acids. The V and J ends lost 2 bases and 5 bases, in that order; junction bases with no gene match: 6. Germline assignment: CDR1 SGHTA and CDR2 FQGNSA. The CDR3, as DNA: TGTGCCAGCAGCTTATGGATAGCGGGGGCGGAGACCCAGTACTTC. Translating gives CASSLWIAGAETQYF.

The J gene is TRBJ2-7, the V gene TRBV5-6; D is perhaps TRBD2 (6 bases). The CDR3 contains 15 residues. Deletions cut 0 bases from V and 2 bases from J, with 12 bases between. Germline assignment: CDR1 SGHDT and CDR2 YYEEEE. CDR3 nucleotides: TGTGCCAGCAGCTTGGTAGCCGGGAGAACCTACGAGCAGTACTTC. Its protein is CASSLVAGRTYEQYF.

The V and J genes are TRBV15 and TRBJ2-4; TRBD1 is a possible D gene (6 bases). Germline V lookup: CDR1 LNHNV, CDR2 YYDKDF (reference sequence). The V and J ends lost 0 bases and 0 bases respectively, with 12 bases between them. The length of the CDR3 is 17 residues. CDR3 bases: TGTGCCACCAGCAGAGAACAGGGTGGTGAAGCCAAAAACATTCAGTACTTC. This sequence encodes CATSREQGGEAKNIQYF.

This clone was found a few times. The chain couples TRBV6-4 to TRBJ2-6; the D gene is possibly TRBD1 (5 bases). Trimming shortened V by 0 bases and J by 3 bases, and 6 bases separated the two germline ends. The CDR3 loop spans 15 amino acids. Germline CDR1 is MRHNA and CDR2 is SNTAGT. The CDR3 reads CASSDSQGGANVLTF. The CDR3 DNA reads TGTGCCAGCAGTGACTCGCAGGGTGGGGCCAACGTCCTGACTTTC.

The chain carries TRBV29-1 and TRBJ2-1, with D possibly matching TRBD1 (5 bases). CDR1 and CDR2 from the germline V gene are SQVTM and ANQGSEA. The CDR3 sequence is 12 residues long. The CDR3: CLAGASNNEQFF. The DNA for the CDR3 is TGCTTGGCTGGGGCGAGTAACAATGAGCAGTTCTTC.

The rearrangement links TRBV4-1 to TRBJ1-2; D uncertain. CDR3 length equals 14 residues. Trimming removed 1 base from V and 5 bases from J, with 11 bases in between. Germline CDR1 and CDR2: MGHRA and YSYEKL. The CDR3 region is CASSQARSSYGYTF. The DNA of the CDR3 is TGCGCCAGCAGCCAAGCAAGGAGTTCATATGGCTACACCTTC.

J is TRBJ1-1 and V is TRBV20-1; the D gene is possibly TRBD1 (6 bases). The CDR3 contains 11 residues. V lost 3 bases and J lost 6, with 8 bases in between. The germline V gene encodes CDR1 DFQATT and CDR2 SNEGSKA (reference sequence). The CDR3 region has the DNA TGCAGTGCTAGCCCAGGGGCTGAAGCTTTCTTT. Translation: CSASPGAEAFF.

The V call is TRBV9, the J call TRBJ2-2, with 7 bases fitting TRBD2. The germline CDR1 and CDR2 sequences are SGDLS and YYNGEE. Trimming took 1 base from V and 4 from J; bases not matched to a gene: 7. The CDR3 has 16 residues. CDR3 nucleotide sequence: TGTGCCAGCAGCGTAAGTGGGAGGGCCTCCACCGGGGAGCTGTTTTTT. Residues: CASSVSGRASTGELFF.

This chain connects TRBV7-8 to TRBJ2-7; D is unresolved. CDR3 length: 14 amino acids. The germline V gene has CDR1 SGHVS and CDR2 FQNEAQ. Between the trimmed V and J ends, which lost 4 bases and 6 bases, there was a span of 16 bases. CDR3 sequence reads: CASSYLGPRSEQYF. The CDR3 region has the DNA TGTGCCAGCAGCTACCTTGGGCCCCGGTCCGAGCAGTACTTC.

The J gene is TRBJ1-6, the V gene TRBV7-8, with TRBD1 matching 7 bases. This CDR3 region has 13 residues. From germline, CDR1 is SGHVS and CDR2 FQNEAQ. Trimming took 5 bases from V and 11 from J; bases not matched to a gene: 6. The CDR3 bases are TGTGCCAGCAGCACAGGGACAGCCACACCCCTCCACTTT. Translating it yields CASSTGTATPLHF.

This clone appeared a few times. This chain connects TRBV2 to TRBJ1-1; 9 bases match TRBD1. Germline V gives CDR1 SNHLY, CDR2 FYNNEI. The CDR3 is 14 amino acids. J gave up 5 bases and V 2 bases, and 3 bases lay outside the gene matches. For the CDR3, the DNA is TGTGCCAGCAGTGAACTGACAGGGGGGACTGAAGCTTTCTTT. Residues: CASSELTGGTEAFF.

The chain links TRBV7-9 to TRBJ1-1; D not resolved. Germline loops: CDR1 SEHNR, CDR2 FQNEAQ (reference sequence). The CDR3 is 14 amino acids. The ends were cut back, 2 bases at V and 0 bases at J, with 7 bases in the middle. The CDR3 protein is CASSLSGMNTEAFF. The DNA of the CDR3 is TGTGCCAGCAGCTTATCGGGGATGAACACTGAAGCTTTCTTT. Variable domain in full (rest from reference TRBV7-9 and TRBJ1-1): DTGVSQNPRHKITKRGQNVTFRCDPISEHNRLYWYRQTLGQGPEFLTYFQNEAQLEKSRLLSDRFSAERPKGSFSTLEIQRTEQGDSAMYLCASSLSGMNTEAFFGQGTRLTVV.

The DNA for the CDR3 is TGTGCCAGCAACTCCGACTGGTCCGGACTAGCGGGGAATACGCAGTATTTT. Protein: CASNSDWSGLAGNTQYF. The chain couples TRBV7-8 to TRBJ2-3, with TRBD2 matching over 12 bases. V dropped 7 bases and J dropped 7; count of bases not matched to a gene: 15. The germline gives CDR1 SGHVS, CDR2 FQNEAQ. The CDR3 contains 17 residues. Supplemented by reference TRBV7-8 and TRBJ2-3, the full variable domain reads GAGVSQSPRYKVAKRGQDVALRCDPISGHVSLFWYQQALGQGPEFLTYFQNEAQLDKSGLPSDRFFAERPEGSVSTLKIQRTQQEDSAVYLCASNSDWSGLAGNTQYFGPGTRLTVL.

The chain recombines TRBV18 with TRBJ2-7; 7 nucleotides align to TRBD2. Germline V gene sequence: CDR1 KGHSH, CDR2 LQKENI. The V segment lost 2 bases and the J segment 0 bases; nucleotides outside the gene matches: 4. The CDR3 contains 15 residues. DNA for the CDR3: TGTGCCAGCTCACCAGAACTAGCGTCCTCCTACGAGCAGTACTTC. Amino acid sequence: CASSPELASSYEQYF.

The chain employs TRBV6-5 and TRBJ2-7, with a weak D call TRBD1 (6 bases). The CDR3 spans 14 residues. V was pared by 6 bases and J by 3 bases, with 15 bases between. The germline CDR1 and CDR2 sequences are MNHEY and SVGAGI. DNA of the CDR3: TGTGCCAGCAGCCCGGTGGGGGCCATCTACGAGCAGTACTTC. This sequence encodes CASSPVGAIYEQYF.

This clone was seen a few times. This sequence joins TRBV12-5 and TRBJ2-2, with TRBD1 matching 7 bases. V lost 1 base, J lost 5 bases, and 10 bases stayed unmatched. The CDR3 runs 17 residues. CDR1 LGHNT and CDR2 FRNRAP come from the germline V gene. DNA for the CDR3: TGTGCTAGTGGTTTGGGACCGCAGGGGGTAAGGACCGGGGAGCTGTTTTTT. Translated: CASGLGPQGVRTGELFF.

This clone appeared once. CDR3 residues: CASRGGSYEQYF. CDR3 DNA: TGTGCCAGCCGCGGAGGCAGCTACGAGCAGTACTTC. J is TRBJ2-7 and V is TRBV6-1; tentatively, D is TRBD2 (5 bases). The CDR3 extends over 12 amino acids. The V end was cut by 8 bases, the J end by 3 bases, with 11 bases between. Germline assignment: CDR1 MNHNS and CDR2 SASEGT.

The CDR3 DNA follows: TGTGCCAGCAGCCCCGACAGGACCTATGGCTACACCTTC. Translated, it gives CASSPDRTYGYTF. The genes are TRBV7-2 and TRBJ1-2; TRBD1 might be the D (6 bases). The CDR3 consists of 13 residues. CDR1 is SGHTA and CDR2 is FQGNSA in the germline V gene. Trimming stripped 5 bases from V and 4 bases from J, with 11 bases between. The full variable domain, rest sourced from reference TRBV7-2 and TRBJ1-2, is GAGVSQSPSNKVTEKGKDVELRCDPISGHTALYWYRQSLGQGLEFLIYFQGNSAPDKSGLPSDRFSAERTGGSVSTLTIQRTQQEDSAVYLCASSPDRTYGYTFGSGTRLTVV.

The genes are TRBV2 and TRBJ2-5; D might be TRBD2 (5 bases). CDR1 is SNHLY, CDR2 FYNNEI, per germline. Trimming cost V 6 bases and J 13 bases, with 21 bases left between them. The CDR3 is made up of 13 amino acids. CDR3 sequence (DNA): TGTGCCAGCAGCGGGCTCGGAGAGGCGGGTCGGTACTTC. Amino acids: CASSGLGEAGRYF.

The V call is TRBV7-3, the J call TRBJ2-5, with D maybe TRBD1 (6 bases). V lost 5 bases and J lost 2, with 9 bases in between. This CDR3 is built from 13 residues. Germline V gene sequence: CDR1 SGHTA, CDR2 FQGTGA. CDR3 in DNA: TGTGCCAGCAGCCAGGGGCCGCAAGAGACCCAGTACTTC. It codes for CASSQGPQETQYF.

V and J are TRBV7-9 and TRBJ2-1; tentatively, D is TRBD1 (6 bases). This CDR3 has 15 residues. Trimming shortened V by 2 bases and J by 8 bases, and 16 bases separated the two germline ends. CDR1 is SEHNR, CDR2 FQNEAQ, per germline (reference sequence). Here the CDR3 DNA reads TGTGCCAGCAGCTTAACAGGGTTCTCTGGCGATGAGCAGTTCTTC. Its translation is CASSLTGFSGDEQFF.

The chain uses TRBV6-6 and TRBJ2-5, with 7 bases aligning to TRBD2. Germline loops: CDR1 MNHNY, CDR2 SVGAGI (reference sequence). This CDR3 spans 13 amino acids. V shed 7 bases and J 9 bases; nucleotides not matched to a gene: 11. In nucleotides, the CDR3 is TGTGCCAGCACCCCGGGCGGGGGAAGGCCCCAGTACTTC. It is translated as CASTPGGGRPQYF.

The rearrangement uses TRBV5-5 and TRBJ1-1; D ambiguous. CDR3 length: 12 residues. The germline CDR1 and CDR2 sequences are SGHKS and YYEKEE (reference sequence). The V gene lost 4 bases and the J gene lost 6 bases, with 10 bases spanning the gap. The CDR3: CASSASGAEAFF. CDR3 DNA: TGTGCCAGCAGCGCCTCAGGCGCTGAAGCTTTCTTT.

This clone was seen only once. The rearrangement links TRBV9 to TRBJ2-1, with 9 bases aligning to TRBD1. There are 15 residues in the CDR3. V dropped 3 bases and J dropped 2; count of bases not matched to a gene: 3. Germline V gene sequence: CDR1 SGDLS, CDR2 YYNGEE. This CDR3 is CASSETGGPYNEQFF. For the CDR3, the DNA is TGTGCCAGCAGCGAGACAGGGGGTCCCTACAATGAGCAGTTCTTC.